The clone carrying this T cell receptor (beta chain) showed up just once. The data originate from a study of cytomegalovirus exposure and HLA in healthy donors. The germline V gene has CDR1 MNHEY and CDR2 SMNVEV (reference sequence). Trimming removed 4 bases from V and 4 bases from J, with 10 bases in between. This CDR3 has 13 residues. The PCR contained 60 Vbeta and 13 Jbeta primers. Sequenced by immunoSEQ multiplex PCR; TCRdb stores in-frame clones only, minus some. This table has approximately 190,000 clones, 87% appearing once. Material for sequencing was PBMCs. The chain recombines TRBV27 with TRBJ1-1; no definite D call. The TCR comes from a boy aged 2 to 10 in good health and CMV-seronegative. The CDR3 DNA reads as TGTGCCAGCAGTTATCAGTTATTCACTGAAGCTTTCTTT. It codes for CASSYQLFTEAFF.